This T cell receptor (beta chain) was retrieved from a study of blood T cells in healthy people across ages. Comment on this clonotype: At one end the junction does not follow the germline gene, possibly because of a read error.

Drawn from each donor were 7.5 to 10 milliliters of peripheral blood. The extraction recovered at least 6 micrograms of total RNA per sample. For the second PCR, which ran for about 6 to 12 cycles, a sample-barcoded 5' primer and a J-beta primer mix were used. MiXCR, run by TCRdb on the 5' RACE reads, gives a single entry per CDR3 protein. The data show 1.5 million to 2 million distinct CDR3 sequences, more than 35% seen once. CDR3 length equals 11 residues. From germline, CDR1 is SQVTM and CDR2 ANQGSEA. The sequence came from a human donor in good health. Sequencing was done on a sample of blood. The rearrangement links TRBV29-1 to TRBJ1-2; a weak D match, TRBD1 (5 bases). The CDR3 sequence: CSGGADYSYTF. The CDR3 DNA is TGCAGCGGCGGGGCGGACTATAGCTACACCTTC.